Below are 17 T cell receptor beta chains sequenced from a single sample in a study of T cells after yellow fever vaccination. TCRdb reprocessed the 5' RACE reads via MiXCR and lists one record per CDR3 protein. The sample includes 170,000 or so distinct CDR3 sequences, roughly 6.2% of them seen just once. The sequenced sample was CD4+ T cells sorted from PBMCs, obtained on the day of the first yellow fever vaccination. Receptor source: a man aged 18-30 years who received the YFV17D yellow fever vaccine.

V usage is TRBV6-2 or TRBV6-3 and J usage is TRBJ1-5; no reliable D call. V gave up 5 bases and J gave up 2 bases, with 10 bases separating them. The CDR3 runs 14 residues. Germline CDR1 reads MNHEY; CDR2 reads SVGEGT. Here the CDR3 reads CASSGSIGNQPQHF. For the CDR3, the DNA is TGTGCCAGCAGTGGTTCAATAGGCAATCAGCCCCAGCATTTT.

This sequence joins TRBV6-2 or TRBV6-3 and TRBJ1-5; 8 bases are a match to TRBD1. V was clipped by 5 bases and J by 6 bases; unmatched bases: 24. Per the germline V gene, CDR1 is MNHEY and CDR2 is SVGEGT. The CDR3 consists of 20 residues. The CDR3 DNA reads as TGTGCCAGCAGTCCCACCTCTCATCGACAGGGGAGGAGATTTGGTCAGCCCCAGCATTTT. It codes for CASSPTSHRQGRRFGQPQHF.

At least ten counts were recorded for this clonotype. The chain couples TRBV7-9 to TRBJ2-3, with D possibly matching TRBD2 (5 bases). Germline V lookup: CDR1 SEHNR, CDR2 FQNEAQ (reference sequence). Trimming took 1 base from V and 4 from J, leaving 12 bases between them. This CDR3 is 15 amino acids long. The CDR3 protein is CASSLDLSGADTQYF. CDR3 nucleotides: TGTGCCAGCAGCTTAGATCTTTCCGGGGCAGATACGCAGTATTTT.

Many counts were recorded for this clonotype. The CDR3 sequence: CASSELAGPNTGELFF. The CDR3 DNA is TGTGCCAGCAGCGAGCTAGCGGGCCCGAACACCGGGGAGCTGTTTTTT. The V gene is TRBV7-8, the J gene TRBJ2-2; 8 bases line up with TRBD2. Germline V lookup: CDR1 SGHVS, CDR2 FQNEAQ. The CDR3 is made up of 16 amino acids. The junction had 5 bases not matched to a gene; V was cut back by 5 bases and J by 0 bases.

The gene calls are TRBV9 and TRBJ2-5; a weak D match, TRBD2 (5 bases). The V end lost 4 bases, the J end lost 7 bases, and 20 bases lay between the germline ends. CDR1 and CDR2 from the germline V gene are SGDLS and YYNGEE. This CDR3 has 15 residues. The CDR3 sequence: CASSPDPGFGVTQYF. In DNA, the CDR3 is TGTGCCAGCAGCCCCGATCCGGGGTTTGGAGTGACCCAGTACTTC.

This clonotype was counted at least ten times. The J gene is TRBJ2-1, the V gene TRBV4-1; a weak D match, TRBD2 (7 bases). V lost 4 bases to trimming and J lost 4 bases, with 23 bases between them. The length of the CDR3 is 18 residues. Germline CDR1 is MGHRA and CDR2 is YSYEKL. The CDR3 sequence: CASSRPRARGGVYNEQFF. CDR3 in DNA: TGCGCCAGCAGCCGACCTCGAGCTAGAGGGGGGGTGTACAATGAGCAGTTCTTC.

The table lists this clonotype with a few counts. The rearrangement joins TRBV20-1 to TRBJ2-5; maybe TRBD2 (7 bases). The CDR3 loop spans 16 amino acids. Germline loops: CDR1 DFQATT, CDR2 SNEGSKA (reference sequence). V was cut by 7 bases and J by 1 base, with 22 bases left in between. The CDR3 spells CSEGGGFRGTQETQYF. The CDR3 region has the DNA TGCAGTGAAGGGGGGGGGTTTCGGGGAACCCAAGAGACCCAGTACTTC.

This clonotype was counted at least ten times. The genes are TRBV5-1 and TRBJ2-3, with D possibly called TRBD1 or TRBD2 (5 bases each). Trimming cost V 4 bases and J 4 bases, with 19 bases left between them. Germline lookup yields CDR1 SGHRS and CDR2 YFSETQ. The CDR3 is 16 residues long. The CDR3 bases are TGCGCCAGCAGCAGAACGGGCCCCGGGGCGGCAGATACGCAGTATTTT. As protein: CASSRTGPGAADTQYF. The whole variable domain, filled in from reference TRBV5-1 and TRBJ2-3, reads KAGVTQTPRYLIKTRGQQVTLSCSPISGHRSVSWYQQTPGQGLQFLFEYFSETQRNKGNFPGRFSGRQFSNSRSEMNVSTLELGDSALYLCASSRTGPGAADTQYFGPGTRLTVL.

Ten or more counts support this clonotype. The CDR3 is CASSRNRDGRYNSPLHF. The DNA for the CDR3 is TGTGCCAGCAGCCGAAATCGGGACGGACGCTATAATTCACCCCTCCACTTT. This chain joins TRBV6-2 or TRBV6-3 and TRBJ1-6, with a possible D match to TRBD1 (5 bases). Per germline, CDR1 MNHEY and CDR2 SVGEGT. The CDR3 runs 17 residues. The germline V and J ends were trimmed by 6 bases and 3 bases, with 18 bases remaining between them.

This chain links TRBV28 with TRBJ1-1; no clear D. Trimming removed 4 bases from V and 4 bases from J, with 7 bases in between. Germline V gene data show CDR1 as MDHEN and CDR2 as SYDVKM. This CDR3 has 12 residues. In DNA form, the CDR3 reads TGTGCCAGCAGTTCTCGGGCCACTGAAGCTTTCTTT. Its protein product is CASSSRATEAFF.

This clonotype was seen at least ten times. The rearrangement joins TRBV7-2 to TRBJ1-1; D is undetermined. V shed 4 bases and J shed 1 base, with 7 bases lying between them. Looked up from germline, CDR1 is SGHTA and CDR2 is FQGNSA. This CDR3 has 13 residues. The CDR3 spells CASSSQKNTEAFF. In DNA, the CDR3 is TGTGCCAGCAGCTCACAGAAGAACACTGAAGCTTTCTTT. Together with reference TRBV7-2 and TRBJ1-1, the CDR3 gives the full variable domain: GAGVSQSPSNKVTEKGKDVELRCDPISGHTALYWYRQSLGQGLEFLIYFQGNSAPDKSGLPSDRFSAERTGGSVSTLTIQRTQQEDSAVYLCASSSQKNTEAFFGQGTRLTVV.

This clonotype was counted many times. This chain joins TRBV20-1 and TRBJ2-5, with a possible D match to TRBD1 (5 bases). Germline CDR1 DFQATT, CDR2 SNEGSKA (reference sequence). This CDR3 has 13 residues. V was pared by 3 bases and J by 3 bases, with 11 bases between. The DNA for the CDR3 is TGCAGTGCTAGGCCTGGCAGGGAAGAGACCCAGTACTTC. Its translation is CSARPGREETQYF.

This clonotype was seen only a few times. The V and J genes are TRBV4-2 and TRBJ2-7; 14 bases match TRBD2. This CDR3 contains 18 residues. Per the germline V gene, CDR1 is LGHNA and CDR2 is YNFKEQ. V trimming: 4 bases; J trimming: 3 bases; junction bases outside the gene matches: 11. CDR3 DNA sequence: TGTGCCAGCAGCCGCCGACTAGCGGGGGGGGAAGAGTTCTACGAGCAGTACTTC. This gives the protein CASSRRLAGGEEFYEQYF.

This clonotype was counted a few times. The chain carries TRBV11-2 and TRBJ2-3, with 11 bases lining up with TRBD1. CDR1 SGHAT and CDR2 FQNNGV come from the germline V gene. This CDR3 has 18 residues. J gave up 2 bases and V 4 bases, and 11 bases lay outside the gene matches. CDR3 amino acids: CASSYRNRDRGYTDTQYF. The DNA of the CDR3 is TGTGCCAGCAGCTACAGGAACCGGGACAGGGGGTACACAGATACGCAGTATTTT.

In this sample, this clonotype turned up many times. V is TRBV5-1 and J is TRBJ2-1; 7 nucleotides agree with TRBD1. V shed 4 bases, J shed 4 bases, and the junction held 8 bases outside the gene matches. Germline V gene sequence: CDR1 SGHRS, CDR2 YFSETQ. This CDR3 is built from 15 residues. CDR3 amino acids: CASSPTGDPYNEQFF. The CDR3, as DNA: TGCGCCAGCAGCCCCACAGGGGACCCTTACAATGAGCAGTTCTTC.

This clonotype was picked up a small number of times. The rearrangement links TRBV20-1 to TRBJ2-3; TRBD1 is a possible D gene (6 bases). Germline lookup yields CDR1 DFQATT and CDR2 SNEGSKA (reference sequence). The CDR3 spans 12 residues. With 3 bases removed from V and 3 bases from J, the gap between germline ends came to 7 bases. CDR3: CSARGATDTQYF. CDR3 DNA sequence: TGCAGTGCTAGGGGGGCTACAGATACGCAGTATTTT.

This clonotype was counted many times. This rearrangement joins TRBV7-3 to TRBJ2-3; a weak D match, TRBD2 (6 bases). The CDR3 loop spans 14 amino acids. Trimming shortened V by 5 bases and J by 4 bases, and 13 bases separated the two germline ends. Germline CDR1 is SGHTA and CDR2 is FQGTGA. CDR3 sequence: CASSPFAGSDTQYF. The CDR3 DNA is TGTGCCAGCAGCCCCTTTGCGGGGTCAGATACGCAGTATTTT.